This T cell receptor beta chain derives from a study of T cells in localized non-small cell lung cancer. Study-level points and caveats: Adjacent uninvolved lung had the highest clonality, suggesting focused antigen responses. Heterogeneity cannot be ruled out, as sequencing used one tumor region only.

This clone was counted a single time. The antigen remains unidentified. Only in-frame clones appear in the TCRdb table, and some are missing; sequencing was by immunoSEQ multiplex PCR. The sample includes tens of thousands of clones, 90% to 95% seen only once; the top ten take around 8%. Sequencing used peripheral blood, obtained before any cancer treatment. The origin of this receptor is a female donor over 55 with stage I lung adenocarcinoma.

Here the CDR3 reads CASSPKRETYEQYV. The CDR3 DNA sequence: TGTGCCAGCTCACCCAAGCGGGAGACGTACGAGCAGTACGTC. The chain is built from TRBV18 and TRBJ2-7, with 8 bases identical to TRBD2. Germline CDR1 KGHSH, CDR2 LQKENI. This CDR3 is 14 amino acids long. V shed 3 bases and J 4 bases; nucleotides not matched to a gene: 5.